Listed here is a single TCR beta chain. The antigen is unknown. The data belong to a study of OX40 agonist ivuxolimab in advanced cancers. Study-wide findings and caveats: The work left the antigen specificity of expanded peripheral T cells undetermined.

This table comes from immunoSEQ multiplex PCR, and its TCRdb copy is limited to in-frame clones, with some not included. The table has fewer than 30,000 clones, around 87% seen once; the top ten hold around 18%. Germline-derived CDR1 and CDR2 are MGHRA and YSYEKL. Between the trimmed V and J ends, which lost 0 bases and 3 bases, there was a span of 15 bases. The CDR3 runs to 17 residues. The rearrangement uses TRBV4-1 and TRBJ1-5; possible D gene TRBD1, 6 bases. The TCR was taken from an adult with an advanced solid tumor such as melanoma, head and neck, liver or kidney cancer. The starting material was CD4+ or CD8+ T cells sorted from blood, obtained in a trial of the OX40 agonist ivuxolimab. The CDR3 loop is CASSQDPVNRANQPQHF. The CDR3 DNA reads TGCGCCAGCAGCCAAGATCCCGTCAACAGGGCCAATCAGCCCCAGCATTTT.